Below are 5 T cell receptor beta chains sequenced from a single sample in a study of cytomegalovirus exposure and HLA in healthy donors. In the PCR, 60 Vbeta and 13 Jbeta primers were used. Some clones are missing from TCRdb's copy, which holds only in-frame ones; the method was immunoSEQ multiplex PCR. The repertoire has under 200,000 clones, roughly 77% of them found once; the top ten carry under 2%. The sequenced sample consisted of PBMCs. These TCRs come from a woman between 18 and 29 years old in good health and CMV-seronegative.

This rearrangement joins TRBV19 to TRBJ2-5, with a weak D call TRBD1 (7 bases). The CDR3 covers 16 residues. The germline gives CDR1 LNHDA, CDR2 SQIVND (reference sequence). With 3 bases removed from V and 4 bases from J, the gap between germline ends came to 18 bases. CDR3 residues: CASSIYDRVGGETQYF. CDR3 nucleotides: TGTGCCAGTAGTATCTACGACAGGGTCGGGGGAGAGACCCAGTACTTC.

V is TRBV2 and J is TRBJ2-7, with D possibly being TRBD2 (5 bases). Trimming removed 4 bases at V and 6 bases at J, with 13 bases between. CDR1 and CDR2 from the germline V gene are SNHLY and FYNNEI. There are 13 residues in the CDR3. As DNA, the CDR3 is TGTGCCAGCAGTGTACTCCCTCGGGGCGAGCAGTACTTC. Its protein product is CASSVLPRGEQYF.

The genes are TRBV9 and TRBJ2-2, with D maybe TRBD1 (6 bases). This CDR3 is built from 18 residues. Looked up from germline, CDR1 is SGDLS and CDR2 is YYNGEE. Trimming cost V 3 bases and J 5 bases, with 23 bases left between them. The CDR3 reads CASSDPEEQGRGTGELFF. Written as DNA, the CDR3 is TGTGCCAGCAGCGACCCCGAGGAGCAGGGCAGGGGAACCGGGGAGCTGTTTTTT.

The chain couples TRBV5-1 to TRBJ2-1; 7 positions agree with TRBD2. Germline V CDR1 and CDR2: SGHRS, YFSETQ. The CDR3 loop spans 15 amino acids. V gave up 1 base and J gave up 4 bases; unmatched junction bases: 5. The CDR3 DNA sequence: TGCGCCAGCAGCTTGAGTGGGGGGGATTACAATGAGCAGTTCTTC. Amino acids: CASSLSGGDYNEQFF.

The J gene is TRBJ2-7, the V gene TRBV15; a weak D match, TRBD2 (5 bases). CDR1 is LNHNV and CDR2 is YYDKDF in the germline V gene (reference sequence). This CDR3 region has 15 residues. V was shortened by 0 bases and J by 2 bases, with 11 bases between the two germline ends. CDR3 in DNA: TGTGCCACCAGCAGAGATCACGGGGTTACCTACGAGCAGTACTTC. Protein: CATSRDHGVTYEQYF.